This entry lists 9 T cell receptor beta chains sequenced from one sample in a study of identical twins. TCRdb reprocessed the 5' RACE reads with MiXCR, giving one entry per CDR3 protein. The table shows a few hundred thousand distinct CDR3 sequences, with over 9.5% occurring only once. The sample was memory T cells sorted from blood. These receptors came from a man aged 50-59 years in good health.

This clonotype showed up many times. The chain combines TRBV3-1 with TRBJ2-7, with 7 bases matching TRBD2. Germline CDR1 reads LGHDT; CDR2 reads YNNKEL (reference sequence). This CDR3 comprises 15 residues. Trimming took 1 base from V and 7 from J; bases not matched to a gene: 10. The CDR3 coding sequence is TGTGCCAGCAGCCAAGTTTCTAGCGGAATTGGTGAGCAGTACTTC. As protein: CASSQVSSGIGEQYF.

In its sample, this clonotype was seen many times. The rearrangement links TRBV7-2 to TRBJ2-2, with D tentatively TRBD1 (7 bases). This CDR3 is built from 16 residues. The germline gives CDR1 SGHTA, CDR2 FQGNSA. With 10 bases removed from V and 2 bases from J, the gap between germline ends came to 20 bases. The CDR3 DNA is TGTGCCATCCCAGCGGCGGGACAGTTCAACACCGGGGAGCTGTTTTTT. Amino acid sequence: CAIPAAGQFNTGELFF. The variable domain in full, with the rest retrieved from reference TRBV7-2 and TRBJ2-2, is GAGVSQSPSNKVTEKGKDVELRCDPISGHTALYWYRQSLGQGLEFLIYFQGNSAPDKSGLPSDRFSAERTGGSVSTLTIQRTQQEDSAVYLCAIPAAGQFNTGELFFGEGSRLTVL.

The chain is built from TRBV20-1 and TRBJ2-2; 7 bases align to TRBD2. Germline V CDR1 and CDR2: DFQATT, SNEGSKA (reference sequence). There are 15 residues in the CDR3. The V and J ends lost 0 bases and 3 bases, in that order; junction bases with no gene match: 4. This chain's CDR3 is CSARDFRGDTGELFF. CDR3 nucleotide sequence: TGCAGTGCTAGAGATTTTCGGGGGGACACCGGGGAGCTGTTTTTT.

This clonotype showed up many times. This chain connects TRBV20-1 to TRBJ1-5; D remains unclear. The CDR3 covers 14 residues. V was trimmed by 3 bases and J by 0 bases, leaving 9 bases between them. Looked up from germline, CDR1 is DFQATT and CDR2 is SNEGSKA (reference sequence). CDR3 residues: CSARDPISNQPQHF. CDR3 DNA: TGCAGTGCTAGGGACCCTATTAGCAATCAGCCCCAGCATTTT.

This chain joins TRBV12-3 or TRBV12-4 and TRBJ2-1; possibly TRBD2 for D (6 bases). The CDR3 extends over 12 amino acids. V lost 10 bases to trimming and J lost 6 bases, with 13 bases between them. DNA for the CDR3: TGTGCCACCCGCGCGGGGTTCAATGAGCAGTTCTTC. Its translation is CATRAGFNEQFF.

The sample holds many counts of this clonotype. The chain has TRBV7-9 and TRBJ2-1; 12 nucleotides match TRBD2. Germline CDR1 SEHNR, CDR2 FQNEAQ (reference sequence). V dropped 3 bases and J dropped 6; count of bases not matched to a gene: 3. CDR3 size: 15 residues. For the CDR3, the DNA is TGTGCCAGCAGCTTCACTAGCGGGGGGCTCAATGAGCAGTTCTTC. It yields the protein CASSFTSGGLNEQFF.

This rearrangement joins TRBV28 to TRBJ1-2; perhaps TRBD1 as D (6 bases). CDR3 size: 13 residues. CDR1 is MDHEN, CDR2 SYDVKM, per germline. Trimming stripped 2 bases from V and 7 bases from J, with 11 bases between. In DNA form, the CDR3 reads TGTGCCAGCAGTTTAACGGGGGGCGTTGGCTACACCTTC. This gives the protein CASSLTGGVGYTF.

This clonotype was counted ten times or more. V and J are TRBV4-1 and TRBJ2-2; the match to TRBD1 covers 9 bases. V lost 5 bases to trimming and J lost 3 bases; unmatched junction nucleotides: 4. The CDR3 has 15 residues. Germline V CDR1 and CDR2: MGHRA, YSYEKL. Here the CDR3 DNA reads TGCGCCAGCAGCGAACAGGGGGCGCACACCGGGGAGCTGTTTTTT. This sequence encodes CASSEQGAHTGELFF.

This clonotype was seen repeatedly, ten times or more. The chain is built from TRBV5-1 and TRBJ1-2; the match to TRBD1 covers 7 bases. The CDR3 has 16 amino acids. Germline loops: CDR1 SGHRS, CDR2 YFSETQ. V was clipped by 4 bases and J by 1 base; unmatched bases: 10. The CDR3 bases are TGCGCCAGCAGCCCGGGGACAGCTTCGCTTAACTATGGCTACACCTTC. It codes for CASSPGTASLNYGYTF.